Listed here is a single TCR beta chain. The data stem from a study of T cell changes during pregnancy in multiple sclerosis. The repertoire was sequenced with immunoSEQ multiplex PCR; TCRdb's copy has only in-frame clones and lacks some. There are about 22,000 clones in the sample; about 89% occur only once, and around 0.69% lies in the top ten. In germline, CDR1 is SGHAT, CDR2 FQNNGV. This CDR3 contains 16 residues. V shed 2 bases and J 1 base; nucleotides not matched to a gene: 7. The chain uses TRBV11-2 and TRBJ1-1, with TRBD1 matching over 7 bases. The receptor was derived from a female donor in good health, enrolled as a control in a pregnancy study. The sample in question was CD4+ T cells from peripheral blood mononuclear cells, obtained in the third trimester of pregnancy. This chain's CDR3 is CASSLSRGRGNTEAFF. Written as DNA, the CDR3 is TGTGCCAGCAGCTTATCGAGGGGGCGCGGGAACACTGAAGCTTTCTTT.